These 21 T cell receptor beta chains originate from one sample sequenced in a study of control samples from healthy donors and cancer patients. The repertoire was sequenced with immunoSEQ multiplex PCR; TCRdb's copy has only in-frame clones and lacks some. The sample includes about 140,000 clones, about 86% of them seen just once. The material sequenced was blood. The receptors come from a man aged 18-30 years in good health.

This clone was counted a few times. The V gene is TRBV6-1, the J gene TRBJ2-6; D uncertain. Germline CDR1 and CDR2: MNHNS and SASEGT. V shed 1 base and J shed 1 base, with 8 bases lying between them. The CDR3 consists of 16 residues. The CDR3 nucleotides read TGTGCCAGCAGTGAAGTTAAGGGTTCTGGGGCCAACGTCCTGACTTTC. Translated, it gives CASSEVKGSGANVLTF.

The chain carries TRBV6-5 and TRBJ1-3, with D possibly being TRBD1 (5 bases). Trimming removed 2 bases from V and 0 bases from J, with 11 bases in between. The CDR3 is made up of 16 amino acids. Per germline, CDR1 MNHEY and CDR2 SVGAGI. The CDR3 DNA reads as TGTGCCAGCAGTTACCGTCGGGACTACTCTGGAAACACCATATATTTT. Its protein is CASSYRRDYSGNTIYF.

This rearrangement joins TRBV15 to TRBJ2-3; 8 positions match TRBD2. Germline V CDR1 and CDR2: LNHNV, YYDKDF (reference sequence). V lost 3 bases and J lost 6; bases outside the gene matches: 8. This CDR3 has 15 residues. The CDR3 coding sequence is TGTGCCACCAGCAGTGAGGCGGGGGGTCGGGATACGCAGTATTTT. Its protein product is CATSSEAGGRDTQYF.

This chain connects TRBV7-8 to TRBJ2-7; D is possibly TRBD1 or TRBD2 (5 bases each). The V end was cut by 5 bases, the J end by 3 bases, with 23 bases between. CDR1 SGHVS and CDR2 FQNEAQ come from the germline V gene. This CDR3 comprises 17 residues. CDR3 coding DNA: TGTGCCAGCAGCCTGAGCTGGGACGGGATAATCGTCTACGAGCAGTACTTC. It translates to CASSLSWDGIIVYEQYF.

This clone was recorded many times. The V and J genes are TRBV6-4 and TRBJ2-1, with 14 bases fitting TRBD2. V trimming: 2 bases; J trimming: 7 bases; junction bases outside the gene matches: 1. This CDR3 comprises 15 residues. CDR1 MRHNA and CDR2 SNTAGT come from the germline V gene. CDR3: CASSDGTSGGNEQFF. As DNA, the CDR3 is TGTGCCAGCAGTGACGGGACTAGCGGGGGAAATGAGCAGTTCTTC.

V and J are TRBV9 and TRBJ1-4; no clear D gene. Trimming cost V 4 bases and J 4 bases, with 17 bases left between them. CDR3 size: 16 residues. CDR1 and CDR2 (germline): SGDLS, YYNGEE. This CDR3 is CASSPVVGPGNEKLFF. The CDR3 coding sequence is TGTGCCAGCAGCCCAGTGGTAGGGCCGGGTAATGAAAAACTGTTTTTT. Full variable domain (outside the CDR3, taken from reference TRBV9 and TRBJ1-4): DSGVTQTPKHLITATGQRVTLRCSPRSGDLSVYWYQQSLDQGLQFLIQYYNGEERAKGNILERFSAQQFPDLHSELNLSSLELGDSALYFCASSPVVGPGNEKLFFGSGTQLSVL.

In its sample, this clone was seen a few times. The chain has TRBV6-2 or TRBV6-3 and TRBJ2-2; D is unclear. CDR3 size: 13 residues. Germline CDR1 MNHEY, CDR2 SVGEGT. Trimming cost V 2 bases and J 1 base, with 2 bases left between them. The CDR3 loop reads CASSYVNTGELFF. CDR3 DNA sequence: TGTGCCAGCAGTTACGTGAACACCGGGGAGCTGTTTTTT.

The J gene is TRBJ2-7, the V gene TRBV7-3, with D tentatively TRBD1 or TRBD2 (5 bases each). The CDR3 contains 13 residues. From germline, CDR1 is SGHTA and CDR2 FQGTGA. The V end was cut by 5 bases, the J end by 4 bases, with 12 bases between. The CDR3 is CASSRGPSYEQYF. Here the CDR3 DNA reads TGTGCCAGCAGCCGGGGACCCTCGTACGAGCAGTACTTC.

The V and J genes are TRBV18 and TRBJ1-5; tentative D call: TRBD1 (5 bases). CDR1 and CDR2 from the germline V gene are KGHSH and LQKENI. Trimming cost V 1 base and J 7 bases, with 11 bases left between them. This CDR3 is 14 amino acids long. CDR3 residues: CASSPRAGEQPQHF. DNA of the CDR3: TGTGCCAGCTCACCACGCGCGGGGGAACAGCCCCAGCATTTT.

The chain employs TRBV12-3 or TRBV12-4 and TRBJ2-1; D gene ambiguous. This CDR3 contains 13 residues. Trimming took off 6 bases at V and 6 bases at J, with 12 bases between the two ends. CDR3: CASSGRAPNEQFF. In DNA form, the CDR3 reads TGTGCCAGCAGCGGACGGGCCCCCAATGAGCAGTTCTTC.

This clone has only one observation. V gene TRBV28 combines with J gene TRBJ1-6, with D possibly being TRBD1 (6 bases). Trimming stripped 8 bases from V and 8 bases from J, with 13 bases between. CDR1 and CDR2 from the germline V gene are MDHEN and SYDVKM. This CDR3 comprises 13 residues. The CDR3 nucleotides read TGTGCCAGCCGGGGGGCCATCCATTCACCCCTCCACTTT. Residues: CASRGAIHSPLHF.

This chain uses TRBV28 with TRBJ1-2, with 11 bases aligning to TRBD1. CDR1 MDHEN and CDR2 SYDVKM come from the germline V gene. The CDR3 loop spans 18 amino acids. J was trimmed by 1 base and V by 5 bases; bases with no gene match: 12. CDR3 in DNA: TGTGCCAGCAGTCTCCCGGGACAGGGGGTAGAGTATAACTATGGCTACACCTTC. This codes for CASSLPGQGVEYNYGYTF.

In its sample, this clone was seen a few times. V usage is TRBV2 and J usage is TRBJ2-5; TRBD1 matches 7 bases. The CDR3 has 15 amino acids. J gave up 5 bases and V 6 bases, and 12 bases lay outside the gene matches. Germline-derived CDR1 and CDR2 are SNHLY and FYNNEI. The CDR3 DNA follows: TGTGCCAGCAGCCTTAGAACAGACAGGGACGAGACCCAGTACTTC. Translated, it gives CASSLRTDRDETQYF.

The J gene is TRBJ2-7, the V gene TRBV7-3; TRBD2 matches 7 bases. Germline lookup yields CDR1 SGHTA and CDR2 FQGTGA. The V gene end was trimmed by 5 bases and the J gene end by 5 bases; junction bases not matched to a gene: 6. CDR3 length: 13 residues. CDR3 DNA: TGTGCCAGCAGCCACGAGGGAGGGGACGAGCAGTACTTC. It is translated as CASSHEGGDEQYF.

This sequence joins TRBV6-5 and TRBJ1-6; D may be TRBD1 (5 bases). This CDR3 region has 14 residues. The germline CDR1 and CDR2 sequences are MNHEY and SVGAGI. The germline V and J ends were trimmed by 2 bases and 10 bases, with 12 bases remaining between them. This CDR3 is CASSYQGKSSPLHF. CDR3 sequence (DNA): TGTGCCAGCAGTTACCAGGGAAAGTCGTCACCCCTCCACTTT.

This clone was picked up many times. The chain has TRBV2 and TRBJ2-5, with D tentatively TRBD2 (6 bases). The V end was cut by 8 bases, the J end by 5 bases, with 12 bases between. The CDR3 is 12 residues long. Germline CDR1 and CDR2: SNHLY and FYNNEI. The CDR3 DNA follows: TGTGCCAGCGGAGGGCTAGTGGAGACCCAGTACTTC. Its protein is CASGGLVETQYF.

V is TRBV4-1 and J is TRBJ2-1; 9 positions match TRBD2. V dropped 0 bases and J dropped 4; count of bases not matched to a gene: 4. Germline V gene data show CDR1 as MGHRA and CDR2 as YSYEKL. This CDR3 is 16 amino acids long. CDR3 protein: CASSQDRTSVYNEQFF. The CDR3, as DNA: TGCGCCAGCAGCCAAGATAGGACTAGCGTTTACAATGAGCAGTTCTTC.

The CDR3 coding sequence is TGTGCCAGCATCCCCGGGACAGGGTACTATGGCTACACCTTC. Protein sequence: CASIPGTGYYGYTF. V usage is TRBV2 and J usage is TRBJ1-2; 9 positions match TRBD1. Unmatched junction bases numbered 6, after V lost 7 bases and J lost 3 bases. This CDR3 is 14 amino acids long. CDR1 is SNHLY and CDR2 is FYNNEI in the germline V gene.

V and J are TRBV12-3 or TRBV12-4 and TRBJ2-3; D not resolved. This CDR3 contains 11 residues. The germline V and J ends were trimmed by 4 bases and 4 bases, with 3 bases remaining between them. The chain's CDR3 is CASSSPDTQYF. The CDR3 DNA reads TGTGCCAGCAGTTCCCCAGATACGCAGTATTTT.

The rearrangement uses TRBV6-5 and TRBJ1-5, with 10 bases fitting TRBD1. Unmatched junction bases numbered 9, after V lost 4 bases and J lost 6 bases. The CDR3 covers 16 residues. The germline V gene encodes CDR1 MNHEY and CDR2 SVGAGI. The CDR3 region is CASSSRTGGSAQPQHF. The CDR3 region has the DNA TGTGCCAGCAGTTCCCGGACAGGGGGAAGTGCTCAGCCCCAGCATTTT.

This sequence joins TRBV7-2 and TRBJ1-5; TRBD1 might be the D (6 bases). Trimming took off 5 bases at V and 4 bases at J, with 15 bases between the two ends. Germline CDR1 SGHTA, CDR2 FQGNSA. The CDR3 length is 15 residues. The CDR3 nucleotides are TGTGCCAGCAGCCGCGAGGACAGCCGGAATCAGCCCCAGCATTTT. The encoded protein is CASSREDSRNQPQHF.